Below, one T cell receptor beta chain is given with its context. The antigen remains unidentified. Pooling was applied to second doses at about 4 or about 12 weeks. The entry originates in a study of T cell responses to AZD1222 COVID-19 vaccine. This CDR3 has 15 amino acids. Trimming removed 0 bases at V and 1 base at J, with 10 bases between. Germline V gene data show CDR1 as SGHDT and CDR2 as YYEEEE. Findings and caveats of the study: After the peak T cell response, and only then, were repertoires sampled. The number of AZD1222 recipients seropositive at baseline was only 6 or 7.

Data came from immunoSEQ multiplex PCR; TCRdb stores just in-frame clones and leaves some out. This table holds 75,000 to 100,000 clones, about 90% found once. The sequenced sample was peripheral blood, obtained 28 days after the second AZD1222 dose. The chain carries TRBV5-6 and TRBJ1-1, with no clear D. The sequence came from an adult who received the AZD1222 COVID-19 vaccine. CDR3 amino acids: CASSLVAVSNTEAFF. The CDR3 DNA follows: TGTGCCAGCAGCTTGGTAGCAGTATCGAACACTGAAGCTTTCTTT.